This passage covers 21 T cell receptor beta chains from one sample sequenced in a study of a mutant IDH1 vaccine in newly diagnosed glioma (dated by TCRdb to the early 2020s). Library method: the immunoSEQ multiplex PCR assay. Imported from immuneACCESS, the table was reduced by TCRdb to in-frame sequences with V and J called. These copies leave out some clones; in studies compared against another copy, an unresolved V gene accounts for under half, and the cause of the remainder is not known. Here the sample has roughly 68,000 clones; 60% to 85% occur a single time. Roughly 8.2% of the sample comes from the top ten. Interpreted using the paper, the time point label stands for: baseline, week 1 (first vaccination visit). What the treatment or condition label conveys for this sample: pre-vaccination baseline after standard-of-care therapy. This sample comprised PBMCs, obtained from a glioma patient treated with radiotherapy, temozolomide or both. The origin of the receptors is a man aged 45-65 years with glioma.

The V and J genes are TRBV30 and TRBJ1-2; D possibly corresponds to TRBD1 (5 bases). The CDR3 runs 13 residues. Trimming removed 5 bases from V and 7 bases from J, with 17 bases in between. CDR1 is GTSNPN, CDR2 SVGIG, per germline (reference sequence). Here the CDR3 reads CAWAPLGGSGYTF. The CDR3 nucleotides are TGTGCCTGGGCTCCTTTGGGGGGAAGTGGCTACACCTTC.

This chain links TRBV13 with TRBJ2-7; possible D gene TRBD1, 7 bases. This CDR3 is 15 amino acids long. The V end lost 5 bases, the J end lost 6 bases, and 20 bases lay between the germline ends. Germline values: CDR1 PRHDT, CDR2 FYEKMQ (reference sequence). The CDR3 is CASSTRQGAEGEQYF. In DNA, the CDR3 is TGTGCCAGCAGCACCCGACAGGGCGCGGAGGGCGAGCAGTACTTC. The full variable domain, its missing parts supplied by reference TRBV13 and TRBJ2-7, is AAGVIQSPRHLIKEKRETATLKCYPIPRHDTVYWYQQGPGQDPQFLISFYEKMQSDKGSIPDRFSAQQFSDYHSELNMSSLELGDSALYFCASSTRQGAEGEQYFGPGTRLTVT.

V is TRBV5-4 and J is TRBJ1-1; D call uncertain. Trimming took off 0 bases at V and 11 bases at J, with 11 bases between the two ends. Germline values: CDR1 SGHNT, CDR2 YYREEE (reference sequence). This CDR3 is built from 12 residues. The CDR3 DNA is TGTGCCAGCAGCTTGGGGGCGGGCAAGGCTTTCTTT. This sequence encodes CASSLGAGKAFF. The full variable domain, its missing parts supplied by reference TRBV5-4 and TRBJ1-1, is ETGVTQSPTHLIKTRGQQVTLRCSSQSGHNTVSWYQQALGQGPQFIFQYYREEENGRGNFPPRFSGLQFPNYSSELNVNALELDDSALYLCASSLGAGKAFFGQGTRLTVV.

V usage is TRBV5-1 and J usage is TRBJ2-3, with D possibly being TRBD1 or TRBD2 (5 bases each). The CDR3 covers 16 residues. Germline CDR1 is SGHRS and CDR2 is YFSETQ. V lost 0 bases and J lost 1, with 12 bases in between. CDR3 protein: CASSLDDRGRTDTQYF. In nucleotides, the CDR3 is TGCGCCAGCAGCTTGGACGATCGGGGACGCACAGATACGCAGTATTTT.

V gene TRBV2 combines with J gene TRBJ2-5; TRBD1 agrees at 8 bases. CDR3 size: 13 residues. CDR1 is SNHLY, CDR2 FYNNEI, per germline. With 5 bases clipped from V and 4 bases from J, the junction kept 3 bases outside the gene matches. This CDR3 is CASSSDRVETQYF. CDR3 DNA: TGTGCCAGCAGTTCGGACAGGGTAGAGACCCAGTACTTC. Together with reference TRBV2 and TRBJ2-5, the CDR3 gives the full variable domain: EPEVTQTPSHQVTQMGQEVILRCVPISNHLYFYWYRQILGQKVEFLVSFYNNEISEKSEIFDDQFSVERPDGSNFTLKIRSTKLEDSAMYFCASSSDRVETQYFGPGTRLLVL.

The CDR3 nucleotides read TGTGCCAGCTCACCACAGGGGGGTAACAATGAGCAGTTCTTC. This translates into CASSPQGGNNEQFF. The J gene is TRBJ2-1, the V gene TRBV18; D may correspond to TRBD1 or TRBD2 (6 bases each). V gave up 1 base and J gave up 5 bases, with 9 bases separating them. This CDR3 region has 14 residues. Looked up from germline, CDR1 is KGHSH and CDR2 is LQKENI.

This clone was picked up a small number of times. The chain has TRBV10-3 and TRBJ1-5; the match to TRBD1 covers 10 bases. The junction had 7 bases not matched to a gene; V was cut back by 5 bases and J by 6 bases. The CDR3 covers 15 residues. CDR1 ENHRY and CDR2 SYGVKD come from the germline V gene. The CDR3 sequence is CAISPGTGEVQPQHF. CDR3 in DNA: TGTGCCATCAGTCCCGGGACAGGGGAGGTTCAGCCCCAGCATTTT.

The gene calls are TRBV5-1 and TRBJ1-5; 10 bases line up with TRBD1. V shed 3 bases, J shed 5 bases, and the junction held 11 bases outside the gene matches. Germline V lookup: CDR1 SGHRS, CDR2 YFSETQ. The length of the CDR3 is 17 residues. CDR3 nucleotide sequence: TGCGCCAGCAGCTCCTACCCCCGGGACAGGGGTTATCAGCCCCAGCATTTT. It encodes CASSSYPRDRGYQPQHF.

Remarks on this clone: Other DNA sequences in the sample encode the same CDR3. V usage is TRBV7-2 and J usage is TRBJ1-2, with 7 bases identical to TRBD1. The CDR3 has 14 amino acids. J gave up 3 bases and V 4 bases, and 5 bases lay outside the gene matches. Germline CDR1 and CDR2: SGHTA and FQGNSA. The CDR3: CASSSRGGDYGYTF. In nucleotides, the CDR3 is TGTGCCAGCAGCTCCAGGGGGGGGGACTATGGCTACACCTTC.

The V and J genes are TRBV18 and TRBJ1-5; the D is unclear. CDR3 length: 13 residues. Germline-derived CDR1 and CDR2 are KGHSH and LQKENI. Deletions cut 8 bases from V and 8 bases from J, with 16 bases between. The CDR3 here is CASQRSNGEPQHF. CDR3 bases: TGTGCCAGCCAGAGGAGTAATGGGGAGCCCCAGCATTTT.

This chain connects TRBV9 to TRBJ2-1; the D gene is possibly TRBD1 (6 bases). Trimming shortened V by 4 bases and J by 3 bases, and 17 bases separated the two germline ends. This CDR3 contains 16 residues. CDR1 SGDLS and CDR2 YYNGEE come from the germline V gene. CDR3 protein: CASSPTTGYLYNEQFF. Here the CDR3 DNA reads TGTGCCAGCAGCCCTACAACAGGGTATCTCTACAATGAGCAGTTCTTC. The whole variable domain, remainder taken from reference TRBV9 and TRBJ2-1, is DSGVTQTPKHLITATGQRVTLRCSPRSGDLSVYWYQQSLDQGLQFLIQYYNGEERAKGNILERFSAQQFPDLHSELNLSSLELGDSALYFCASSPTTGYLYNEQFFGPGTRLTVL.

This chain connects TRBV10-3 to TRBJ2-1; TRBD2 matches at 11 bases. CDR1 and CDR2 (germline): ENHRY, SYGVKD. This CDR3 has 15 amino acids. Losses at the gene ends were 6 bases for V and 1 base for J; bases not matched to a gene: 2. CDR3 amino acids: CAISLAGGSYNEQFF. CDR3 nucleotide sequence: TGTGCCATCAGCCTAGCGGGGGGATCCTACAATGAGCAGTTCTTC.

In this sample, this clone turned up a few times. The chain couples TRBV14 to TRBJ1-2, with D perhaps TRBD1 (6 bases). Germline CDR1 SGHDN, CDR2 FVKESK. The CDR3 covers 14 residues. Trimming stripped 6 bases from V and 5 bases from J, with 16 bases between. The CDR3 DNA sequence: TGTGCCAGCAGTTCTCAGGGGAAGTCTTATGGCTACACCTTC. It translates to CASSSQGKSYGYTF.

The rearrangement uses TRBV9 and TRBJ1-3; D is possibly TRBD1 (5 bases). Germline values: CDR1 SGDLS, CDR2 YYNGEE. This CDR3 is built from 15 residues. V was shortened by 3 bases and J by 0 bases, with 10 bases between the two germline ends. The CDR3 loop is CASSAGSYSGNTIYF. CDR3 bases: TGTGCCAGCAGCGCAGGGAGTTACTCTGGAAACACCATATATTTT.

This sequence joins TRBV19 and TRBJ1-6; D possibly corresponds to TRBD1 (5 bases). Germline V gene data show CDR1 as LNHDA and CDR2 as SQIVND (reference sequence). This CDR3 comprises 13 residues. The V and J ends lost 7 bases and 9 bases respectively, with 13 bases between them. The CDR3 DNA follows: TGTGCCAGTACAATTGGGAGGGGTTCACCCCTCCACTTT. Its translation: CASTIGRGSPLHF. Using reference TRBV19 and TRBJ1-6 for the parts outside the CDR3, the full variable domain is DGGITQSPKYLFRKEGQNVTLSCEQNLNHDAMYWYRQDPGQGLRLIYYSQIVNDFQKGDIAEGYSVSREKKESFPLTVTSAQKNPTAFYLCASTIGRGSPLHFGNGTRLTVT.

V gene TRBV19 combines with J gene TRBJ2-2; the D call may be TRBD1 or TRBD2 (5 bases each). This CDR3 region has 15 residues. Germline values: CDR1 LNHDA, CDR2 SQIVND (reference sequence). The ends were cut back, 6 bases at V and 3 bases at J, with 14 bases in the middle. CDR3 residues: CASRTNRGHTGELFF. CDR3 in DNA: TGTGCCAGTAGAACTAACCGGGGCCACACCGGGGAGCTGTTTTTT.

J is TRBJ2-3 and V is TRBV30, with a weak D call TRBD2 (5 bases). The CDR3 extends over 13 amino acids. The germline gives CDR1 GTSNPN, CDR2 SVGIG (reference sequence). Trimming removed 0 bases at V and 6 bases at J, with 10 bases between. The CDR3 DNA follows: TGTGCCTGGAGTGTCGGAGGCCTGGATACGCAGTATTTT. It encodes CAWSVGGLDTQYF.

The chain uses TRBV7-8 and TRBJ1-6; D is uncertain. Trimming cost V 4 bases and J 7 bases, with 11 bases left between them. Germline CDR1 and CDR2: SGHVS and FQNEAQ. This CDR3 spans 14 amino acids. CDR3 amino acids: CASSSSSRNSPLHF. In DNA, the CDR3 is TGTGCCAGCAGCTCTTCATCAAGGAATTCACCCCTCCACTTT.

The V gene is TRBV5-1, the J gene TRBJ2-2; 7 bases fit TRBD1. Per the germline V gene, CDR1 is SGHRS and CDR2 is YFSETQ. This CDR3 comprises 15 residues. V shed 2 bases and J 4 bases; nucleotides not matched to a gene: 5. CDR3 sequence reads: CASSFRQGPTGELFF. The CDR3 DNA is TGCGCCAGCAGCTTCCGACAGGGCCCCACCGGGGAGCTGTTTTTT.

The chain combines TRBV25-1 with TRBJ1-1; 7 positions match TRBD1. CDR3 length: 14 amino acids. Germline lookup yields CDR1 MGHDK and CDR2 SYGVNS. Trimming cost V 4 bases and J 0 bases; bases outside gene matches: 2. Here the CDR3 DNA reads TGTGCCAGCAGTGCCAGGGGGATGAACACTGAAGCTTTCTTT. Encoded protein: CASSARGMNTEAFF.

This clone was recorded once. The J gene is TRBJ2-1, the V gene TRBV6-1; 7 nucleotides line up with TRBD2. Germline V lookup: CDR1 MNHNS, CDR2 SASEGT. Trimming cost V 0 bases and J 10 bases; bases outside gene matches: 3. The CDR3 runs 13 residues. CDR3 region: CASSEALASEQFF. The CDR3, as DNA: TGTGCCAGCAGTGAAGCACTAGCGAGCGAGCAGTTCTTC.